These 31 T cell receptor beta chains were sequenced from one sample in a study of blood T cell repertoires in COVID-19. TCRdb's table, derived via immunoSEQ multiplex PCR, lists solely in-frame clones and lacks some. Among about 250,000 clones listed, 83% were seen once. The sequenced sample was peripheral blood. These receptors were collected from a man older than 75 with acute or convalescent COVID-19.

In DNA form, the CDR3 reads TGTGCCAGCAGCTTAAGGTCGACAGGGTGGGGATCCTACGAGCAGTACTTC. Translating it yields CASSLRSTGWGSYEQYF. The V call is TRBV7-8, the J call TRBJ2-7, with TRBD1 matching over 7 bases. CDR3 size: 17 residues. J lost 1 base, V lost 2 bases, and 11 bases had no gene match. Germline CDR1 reads SGHVS; CDR2 reads FQNEAQ.

The chain couples TRBV4-1 to TRBJ2-1; 11 positions agree with TRBD2. Per the germline V gene, CDR1 is MGHRA and CDR2 is YSYEKL. With 4 bases clipped from V and 10 bases from J, the junction kept 12 bases outside the gene matches. This CDR3 is built from 16 residues. The CDR3 DNA follows: TGCGCCAGCAGCCCCAAGCTAGCGGGAGGTATTTGGGAGCAGTTCTTC. It encodes CASSPKLAGGIWEQFF.

The chain joins TRBV28 to TRBJ2-7; TRBD1 matches at 7 bases. The trim removed 1 base at V and 7 bases at J, leaving 13 bases unmatched. In germline, CDR1 is MDHEN, CDR2 SYDVKM. This CDR3 is 16 amino acids long. The CDR3 sequence is CASSLSGTAYFGEQYF. The CDR3 DNA reads TGTGCCAGCAGTTTATCCGGGACAGCTTACTTTGGGGAGCAGTACTTC.

This clone was detected only a few times. This rearrangement joins TRBV19 to TRBJ2-1, with 10 positions matching TRBD1. This CDR3 spans 15 amino acids. The junction had 12 bases not matched to a gene; V was cut back by 9 bases and J by 7 bases. Germline V gives CDR1 LNHDA, CDR2 SQIVND (reference sequence). The CDR3 DNA sequence: TGTGCCAGCACTGGGGGACAGGGGTTTCTGAATGAGCAGTTCTTC. Translated: CASTGGQGFLNEQFF.

The chain couples TRBV11-2 to TRBJ2-4; D unclear. The germline V and J ends were trimmed by 3 bases and 5 bases, with 14 bases remaining between them. The CDR3 sequence is 15 residues long. Germline V lookup: CDR1 SGHAT, CDR2 FQNNGV. CDR3 protein: CASSLWANEQNIQYF. The CDR3 bases are TGTGCCAGCAGCTTGTGGGCCAACGAACAAAACATTCAGTACTTC.

The chain has TRBV28 and TRBJ1-3, with D hard to call. V was cut by 5 bases and J by 0 bases, with 8 bases left in between. This CDR3 has 14 residues. The germline gives CDR1 MDHEN, CDR2 SYDVKM. CDR3 sequence (DNA): TGTGCCAGCAGTGTCGGGAACTCTGGAAACACCATATATTTT. Translation gives CASSVGNSGNTIYF. Filled out from reference TRBV28 and TRBJ1-3, the complete variable domain reads DVKVTQSSRYLVKRTGEKVFLECVQDMDHENMFWYRQDPGLGLRLIYFSYDVKMKEKGDIPEGYSVSREKKERFSLILESASTNQTSMYLCASSVGNSGNTIYFGEGSWLTVV.

For this clone: A junction end diverges from the germline sequence, so it may reflect a read error. This rearrangement joins TRBV7-7 to TRBJ2-1, with D perhaps matching TRBD1 (5 bases). The CDR3 runs to 17 residues. Looked up from germline, CDR1 is SSHAT and CDR2 is FNYEAQ (reference sequence). The DNA for the CDR3 is TGTGCTAGCAGCTTGGGTCGCTCCAGGGTAATTTCCGATGAGCAGTTCTTC. This encodes CASSLGRSRVISDEQFF.

CDR3 in DNA: TGTGCCAGCAGCTTAGTTGGGCTAATCCAGACCCAGTACTTC. Amino acid sequence: CASSLVGLIQTQYF. The chain links TRBV7-9 to TRBJ2-5; the D is unclear. The CDR3 loop spans 14 amino acids. The germline V and J ends were trimmed by 1 base and 6 bases, with 12 bases remaining between them. CDR1 and CDR2 from the germline V gene are SEHNR and FQNEAQ (reference sequence).

V usage is TRBV28 and J usage is TRBJ2-7, with 10 positions matching TRBD1. The trim removed 5 bases at V and 3 bases at J, leaving 13 bases unmatched. CDR1 is MDHEN and CDR2 is SYDVKM in the germline V gene. This CDR3 comprises 17 residues. The CDR3 bases are TGTGCCAGCAGTGGATACCTGGGACAGGGGCTGGGCTACGAGCAGTACTTC. This sequence encodes CASSGYLGQGLGYEQYF.

The chain uses TRBV27 and TRBJ2-6; D might be TRBD2 (5 bases). The CDR3 has 16 amino acids. Trimming left V 3 bases short and J 2 bases short, with 11 bases between. Germline V gene lookup returns CDR1 MNHEY and CDR2 SMNVEV (reference sequence). CDR3 nucleotides: TGTGCCAGCAGTTTTGCCCGGGGAGCTGGGGCCAACGTCCTGACTTTC. This gives the protein CASSFARGAGANVLTF.

V is TRBV6-5 and J is TRBJ1-4, with a tentative D call TRBD1 (5 bases). Germline-derived CDR1 and CDR2 are MNHEY and SVGAGI. Trimming shortened V by 4 bases and J by 15 bases, and 18 bases separated the two germline ends. CDR3 length: 13 amino acids. The CDR3 DNA is TGTGCCAGCAGTTCGCGGGACCCCCAAGTAATGTTTTTT. The encoded protein is CASSSRDPQVMFF.

This clone was recorded only once. This chain connects TRBV6-1 to TRBJ1-2; D possibly corresponds to TRBD1 (6 bases). The CDR3 loop spans 17 amino acids. From germline, CDR1 is MNHNS and CDR2 SASEGT. The germline V and J ends were trimmed by 0 bases and 5 bases, with 19 bases remaining between them. The CDR3 sequence is CASSEALRGARDYGYTF. CDR3 DNA: TGTGCCAGCAGTGAAGCGCTTCGGGGGGCGCGGGATTATGGCTACACCTTC.

In nucleotides, the CDR3 is TGTGCCAGCAGTCCCCTCCAGGCCAGCACAGATACGCAGTATTTT. Its protein product is CASSPLQASTDTQYF. This chain connects TRBV2 to TRBJ2-3, with D uncertain. CDR1 and CDR2 from the germline V gene are SNHLY and FYNNEI. This CDR3 region has 15 residues. V was shortened by 5 bases and J by 0 bases, with 12 bases between the two germline ends.

V gene TRBV5-6 combines with J gene TRBJ1-3; 7 bases agree with TRBD1. The J segment lost 4 bases and the V segment lost 0 bases, leaving 4 bases of the junction unmatched. The CDR3 runs 15 residues. CDR1 is SGHDT and CDR2 is YYEEEE in the germline V gene. The CDR3 DNA sequence: TGTGCCAGCAGCTTGGGACAGGGTACGGGAAACACCATATATTTT. Translating gives CASSLGQGTGNTIYF.

This sequence joins TRBV28 and TRBJ1-4, with D tentatively TRBD1 (5 bases). The V gene lost 4 bases and the J gene lost 7 bases, with 7 bases spanning the gap. The CDR3 loop spans 12 amino acids. The V gene's germline CDR1 is MDHEN and CDR2 SYDVKM. CDR3 loop: CASSWGGEKLFF. The CDR3 DNA reads as TGTGCCAGCAGTTGGGGCGGTGAAAAACTGTTTTTT. Using reference TRBV28 and TRBJ1-4 for the parts outside the CDR3, the full variable domain is DVKVTQSSRYLVKRTGEKVFLECVQDMDHENMFWYRQDPGLGLRLIYFSYDVKMKEKGDIPEGYSVSREKKERFSLILESASTNQTSMYLCASSWGGEKLFFGSGTQLSVL.

This clone was found many times. The rearrangement joins TRBV11-2 to TRBJ1-2; 10 bases are a match to TRBD1. The CDR3 totals 16 residues. CDR1 SGHAT and CDR2 FQNNGV come from the germline V gene. V gave up 0 bases and J gave up 3 bases; unmatched junction bases: 4. The CDR3, as DNA: TGTGCCAGCAGCTTAGAAGGACAGGGGGAAGACTATGGCTACACCTTC. Protein: CASSLEGQGEDYGYTF.

The gene calls are TRBV29-1 and TRBJ2-5; 8 bases line up with TRBD1. Germline loops: CDR1 SQVTM, CDR2 ANQGSEA. The length of the CDR3 is 14 residues. V shed 7 bases, J shed 1 base, and the junction held 8 bases outside the gene matches. CDR3 coding DNA: TGCAGCGCTAGACAGGGGAATTCCCAAGAGACCCAGTACTTC. This gives the protein CSARQGNSQETQYF.

The V call is TRBV3-1 (or the pseudogene TRBV3-2), the J call TRBJ2-7; unclear D gene. The V gene's germline CDR1 is LGHDT and CDR2 YNNKEL (reference sequence). V lost 0 bases to trimming and J lost 4 bases, with 4 bases between them. CDR3 size: 12 residues. The CDR3 coding sequence is TGTGCCAGCAGCCAAGATATGTACGAGCAGTACTTC. Protein: CASSQDMYEQYF.

The chain combines TRBV12-3 or TRBV12-4 with TRBJ1-2; tentatively, D is TRBD1 (5 bases). The CDR3 has 13 residues. Trimming cost V 3 bases and J 8 bases, with 13 bases left between them. CDR3 bases: TGTGCCAGCAGTTTTACGGGCAGGGAAGGCTACACCTTC. It translates to CASSFTGREGYTF.

This clone has a single count. The chain joins TRBV11-2 to TRBJ2-5; 8 bases line up with TRBD2. J was trimmed by 7 bases and V by 1 base; bases with no gene match: 11. The germline gives CDR1 SGHAT, CDR2 FQNNGV. The CDR3 length is 16 residues. The CDR3 sequence: CASSLGLGRAAVTQYF. As DNA, the CDR3 is TGTGCCAGCAGCTTAGGTCTCGGGAGGGCCGCGGTGACCCAGTACTTC.

This clone appeared a single time. The chain recombines TRBV5-1 with TRBJ2-7; 7 bases map to TRBD2. Germline values: CDR1 SGHRS, CDR2 YFSETQ. The CDR3 covers 13 residues. Trimming removed 4 bases from V and 7 bases from J; junction bases left unmatched: 8. The CDR3 DNA sequence: TGCGCCAGCAGCCAGCGGGGATTGAGGGAGCAGTACTTC. It translates to CASSQRGLREQYF.

This chain uses TRBV2 with TRBJ2-3, with D hard to call. V lost 8 bases and J lost 0, with 9 bases in between. CDR3 length: 13 residues. The germline V gene has CDR1 SNHLY and CDR2 FYNNEI. The CDR3: CASGPDSTDTQYF. CDR3 coding DNA: TGTGCCAGCGGGCCCGATAGCACAGATACGCAGTATTTT.

This chain connects TRBV18 to TRBJ2-4; D perhaps matches TRBD2 (5 bases). V lost 4 bases, J lost 5 bases, and 21 bases lay in between. Germline CDR1 reads KGHSH; CDR2 reads LQKENI. This CDR3 spans 17 amino acids. CDR3 loop: CASSQRLTGILENIQYF. CDR3 bases: TGTGCCAGCTCACAAAGATTAACCGGGATCTTGGAAAACATTCAGTACTTC.

This clone occurred once. The chain links TRBV27 to TRBJ1-3; 7 bases match TRBD1. The ends lost 6 bases at V and 0 bases at J; junction bases unmatched: 5. The CDR3 is made up of 15 amino acids. CDR1 and CDR2 (germline): MNHEY, SMNVEV (reference sequence). For the CDR3, the DNA is TGTGCCAGCAGAACCACAGGGGACTCTGGAAACACCATATATTTT. It yields the protein CASRTTGDSGNTIYF.

The gene calls are TRBV9 and TRBJ2-1; D perhaps matches TRBD2 (5 bases). Germline loops: CDR1 SGDLS, CDR2 YYNGEE. V shed 0 bases and J shed 1 base, with 8 bases lying between them. The CDR3 extends over 15 amino acids. CDR3 sequence reads: CASSVAGMSYNEQFF. The CDR3, as DNA: TGTGCCAGCAGCGTAGCCGGGATGTCCTACAATGAGCAGTTCTTC.

The rearrangement links TRBV10-3 to TRBJ2-1; 13 bases are shared with TRBD2. In germline, CDR1 is ENHRY, CDR2 SYGVKD. The CDR3 is made up of 15 amino acids. The V gene end was trimmed by 4 bases and the J gene end by 6 bases; junction bases not matched to a gene: 3. The CDR3 reads CAISGTSGGSNEQFF. In nucleotides, the CDR3 is TGTGCCATCAGTGGGACTAGCGGGGGTTCCAATGAGCAGTTCTTC.

This clone was seen only a few times. The genes are TRBV6-6 and TRBJ2-7; maybe TRBD1 (6 bases). The CDR3 sequence is 14 residues long. V lost 6 bases to trimming and J lost 3 bases, with 15 bases between them. Germline V CDR1 and CDR2: MNHNY, SVGAGI (reference sequence). Written as DNA, the CDR3 is TGTGCCAGCAGGAGGGACAAGAGTTACTACGAGCAGTACTTC. Residues: CASRRDKSYYEQYF.

This clone has more than one count but fewer than ten. The chain employs TRBV5-6 and TRBJ1-5; D is possibly TRBD1 (6 bases). Germline CDR1 is SGHDT and CDR2 is YYEEEE. The CDR3 is made up of 15 amino acids. Trimming cost V 1 base and J 1 base, with 9 bases left between them. CDR3 residues: CASSLRGGSNQPQHF. In DNA form, the CDR3 reads TGTGCCAGCAGCTTGAGGGGGGGGAGCAATCAGCCCCAGCATTTT.

This sequence joins TRBV28 and TRBJ1-6; 9 nucleotides agree with TRBD1. J was trimmed by 10 bases and V by 8 bases; bases with no gene match: 6. This CDR3 contains 13 residues. Germline V gives CDR1 MDHEN, CDR2 SYDVKM. This CDR3 reads CASHRGLYSPLHF. The DNA for the CDR3 is TGTGCCAGCCACAGGGGGCTTTACTCACCCCTCCACTTT. The whole variable domain, filled in from reference TRBV28 and TRBJ1-6, reads DVKVTQSSRYLVKRTGEKVFLECVQDMDHENMFWYRQDPGLGLRLIYFSYDVKMKEKGDIPEGYSVSREKKERFSLILESASTNQTSMYLCASHRGLYSPLHFGNGTRLTVT.

V gene TRBV5-1 combines with J gene TRBJ2-2; 10 nucleotides align to TRBD2. The CDR3 is 16 residues long. Germline assignment: CDR1 SGHRS and CDR2 YFSETQ. Trimming at V came to 2 bases and at J to 7 bases, leaving 8 bases not matched to a gene. For the CDR3, the DNA is TGCGCCAGCAGCTTTTTAGCGGGAGGCCGGGTCGGGGAGCTGTTTTTT. Its protein is CASSFLAGGRVGELFF.

This clone was picked up one time. The rearrangement joins TRBV19 to TRBJ2-7, with 8 nucleotides matching TRBD2. This CDR3 is built from 16 residues. Looked up from germline, CDR1 is LNHDA and CDR2 is SQIVND (reference sequence). Unmatched junction bases numbered 11, after V lost 3 bases and J lost 4 bases. CDR3 loop: CASSMGGAGGSYEQYF. For the CDR3, the DNA is TGTGCCAGTAGTATGGGGGGTGCGGGAGGAAGTTACGAGCAGTACTTC.